One and the same sample provided the 20 T cell receptor beta chains below, sequenced in a study of blood T cells in healthy people across ages. The second PCR ran roughly 6 to 11 cycles with a sample-barcoded 5' primer and J-beta primers. TCRdb fed the 5' RACE reads into MiXCR, producing one record per CDR3 protein. There are over a million distinct CDR3 sequences in the sample; about 45% occur only once, and around 4% lies in the top ten. Material for sequencing was blood. Receptors originate from a woman aged 18-35 years in good health.

This clonotype was seen only a few times. The genes are TRBV6-2 or TRBV6-3 and TRBJ2-1; D ambiguous. The CDR3 totals 15 residues. Germline V gene lookup returns CDR1 MNHEY and CDR2 SVGEGT. Trimming stripped 3 bases from V and 2 bases from J, with 11 bases between. This chain's CDR3 is CASSYEARAYNEQFF. The CDR3 bases are TGTGCCAGCAGTTATGAGGCGAGAGCCTACAATGAGCAGTTCTTC.

The table lists this clonotype with a few counts. This chain links TRBV7-2 with TRBJ2-5; a possible D gene is TRBD2 (5 bases). With 2 bases removed from V and 0 bases from J, the gap between germline ends came to 10 bases. The CDR3 consists of 15 residues. The germline V gene has CDR1 SGHTA and CDR2 FQGNSA. As DNA, the CDR3 is TGTGCCAGCAGCTTACGGACGGACTACCAAGAGACCCAGTACTTC. It translates to CASSLRTDYQETQYF.

The table lists this clonotype with a few counts. The chain carries TRBV4-1 and TRBJ2-5; weak D call: TRBD2 (5 bases). Germline lookup yields CDR1 MGHRA and CDR2 YSYEKL. Trimming left V 0 bases short and J 3 bases short, with 11 bases between. This CDR3 comprises 15 residues. The DNA for the CDR3 is TGCGCCAGCAGCCAAGAAGGGAGAAGGAAAGAGACCCAGTACTTC. It specifies CASSQEGRRKETQYF.

This clonotype came up a few times. One junction end does not reproduce the germline sequence, and a read error may be involved. This rearrangement joins TRBV5-1 to TRBJ1-5; tentatively, D is TRBD1 (6 bases). The CDR3 covers 15 residues. Germline lookup yields CDR1 SGHRS and CDR2 YFSETQ. The CDR3 coding sequence is TGCGCCAGCAGCTTATCGGGACAAAGCAATAAGCCCCAGCATTTT. This codes for CASSLSGQSNKPQHF. Variable domain in full (rest from reference TRBV5-1 and TRBJ1-5): KAGVTQTPRYLIKTRGQQVTLSCSPISGHRSVSWYQQTPGQGLQFLFEYFSETQRNKGNFPGRFSGRQFSNSRSEMNVSTLELGDSALYLCASSLSGQSNKPQHFGDGTRLSIL.

DNA of the CDR3: TGCGCCAGCAGCCAAGATCGGCTGCTGAACACTGAAGCTTTCTTT. It translates to CASSQDRLLNTEAFF. The chain combines TRBV4-1 with TRBJ1-1; D not certain. CDR1 MGHRA and CDR2 YSYEKL come from the germline V gene. The V end lost 0 bases, the J end lost 0 bases, and 8 bases lay between the germline ends. The CDR3 sequence is 15 residues long.

Details on this clonotype: A read error is possible here, since a much larger clone lies one base away. This chain links TRBV20-1 with TRBJ2-3, with 10 bases lining up with TRBD1. CDR3 length: 15 amino acids. Germline trimming cut 4 bases from V and 5 bases from J; bases unmatched to any gene: 9. Germline-derived CDR1 and CDR2 are DFQATT and SNEGSKA (reference sequence). CDR3 protein: CSATGTGVTVDTQYF. The CDR3, as DNA: TGCAGTGCTACAGGGACAGGGGTAACCGTAGATACGCAGTATTTT.

Concerning this clonotype: Germline is not matched at one junction end, which may reflect a read error. The chain links TRBV20-1 to TRBJ2-1; 7 bases are a match to TRBD2. This CDR3 is 14 amino acids long. Germline lookup yields CDR1 DFQATT and CDR2 SNEGSKA (reference sequence). CDR3 amino acids: CSARSGKSYNEQFF. DNA for the CDR3: TGCAGTGCTAGAAGCGGGAAATCATACAATGAACAGTTCTTC.

Concerning this clonotype: One junction end does not reproduce the germline sequence, and a read error may be involved. This sequence joins TRBV7-3 and TRBJ2-1, with 10 bases lining up with TRBD2. CDR1 and CDR2 from the germline V gene are SGHTA and FQGTGA. This CDR3 spans 16 amino acids. This chain's CDR3 is CAGSLTVAGGRGEQFF. The CDR3 DNA reads TGTGCCGGCAGCCTTACCGTAGCGGGAGGCCGGGGTGAGCAGTTCTTC.

The chain has TRBV13 and TRBJ2-4; D call uncertain. V gave up 1 base and J gave up 0 bases, with 13 bases separating them. The CDR3 has 17 amino acids. Germline V gene lookup returns CDR1 PRHDT and CDR2 FYEKMQ (reference sequence). The CDR3 reads CASSLAGDPLAKNIQYF. The CDR3 DNA is TGTGCCAGCAGCTTAGCGGGTGATCCCCTAGCCAAAAACATTCAGTACTTC.

This chain joins TRBV6-1 and TRBJ1-2; the match to TRBD1 covers 7 bases. With 2 bases clipped from V and 5 bases from J, the junction kept 5 bases outside the gene matches. The CDR3 runs 14 residues. Germline CDR1 MNHNS, CDR2 SASEGT. The CDR3 here is CASSEWWTGYGYTF. The CDR3 DNA follows: TGTGCCAGCAGTGAATGGTGGACAGGTTATGGCTACACCTTC.

This clonotype was observed a few times. The chain recombines TRBV27 with TRBJ1-2, with D unresolved. Germline V gene sequence: CDR1 MNHEY, CDR2 SMNVEV (reference sequence). The CDR3 runs to 14 residues. V was trimmed by 7 bases and J by 2 bases, leaving 14 bases between them. CDR3 sequence: CASKEGGRNYGYTF. Written as DNA, the CDR3 is TGTGCCAGCAAAGAAGGAGGGCGGAACTATGGCTACACCTTC.

This chain connects TRBV6-2 or TRBV6-3 to TRBJ2-7, with 11 bases lining up with TRBD2. J lost 7 bases, V lost 4 bases, and 15 bases had no gene match. The germline V gene has CDR1 MNHEY and CDR2 SVGEGT. CDR3 length equals 17 residues. The CDR3 DNA follows: TGTGCCAGCAGTTCCCCACTAGCGGGAGCTTTGTTCAATGAGCAGTACTTC. It yields the protein CASSSPLAGALFNEQYF.

This chain joins TRBV6-5 and TRBJ2-1; no clear D. The CDR3 consists of 15 residues. The germline V gene has CDR1 MNHEY and CDR2 SVGAGI. The V and J ends lost 5 bases and 4 bases respectively, with 15 bases between them. The DNA of the CDR3 is TGTGCCAGCAGTAGAGACTGGGGAAGGTACAATGAGCAGTTCTTC. This translates into CASSRDWGRYNEQFF.

This chain connects TRBV4-1 to TRBJ1-5, with 10 bases fitting TRBD1. The germline V gene encodes CDR1 MGHRA and CDR2 YSYEKL. V was pared by 3 bases and J by 1 base, with 6 bases of the junction left unmatched. The CDR3 runs 17 residues. The CDR3, as DNA: TGCGCCAGCAGCCATACCCGGGACAGGGGAAGCAATCAGCCCCAGCATTTT. Translation gives CASSHTRDRGSNQPQHF.

The chain uses TRBV15 and TRBJ1-1, with D perhaps matching TRBD1 (6 bases). V was cut by 0 bases and J by 4 bases, with 24 bases left in between. Germline CDR1 LNHNV, CDR2 YYDKDF (reference sequence). CDR3 length equals 19 residues. Here the CDR3 DNA reads TGTGCCACCAGCAGAGATTATAGCCTCAGGGGCAGAATAAGCACTGAAGCTTTCTTT. As protein: CATSRDYSLRGRISTEAFF.

The chain couples TRBV28 to TRBJ2-7; 7 nucleotides agree with TRBD1. The CDR3 totals 14 residues. The J segment lost 2 bases and the V segment lost 4 bases, leaving 5 bases of the junction unmatched. Germline V lookup: CDR1 MDHEN, CDR2 SYDVKM. The CDR3 DNA sequence: TGTGCCAGCAGTTACAGGGGCGTCGCCTACGAGCAGTACTTC. Translating gives CASSYRGVAYEQYF.

This clonotype was seen a few times. V usage is TRBV29-1 and J usage is TRBJ1-1; D is unresolved. Germline values: CDR1 SQVTM, CDR2 ANQGSEA. CDR3 length: 13 amino acids. V was cut by 2 bases and J by 3 bases, with 10 bases left in between. CDR3 region: CSVERQAYTEAFF. The CDR3 nucleotides are TGCAGCGTTGAAAGGCAGGCCTACACTGAAGCTTTCTTT.

In its sample, this clonotype was seen a few times. The chain recombines TRBV29-1 with TRBJ2-1; D gene uncertain. V was clipped by 4 bases and J by 6 bases, with 19 bases between them. Germline CDR1 is SQVTM and CDR2 is ANQGSEA. This CDR3 spans 15 amino acids. CDR3 coding DNA: TGCAGCGTTGTCGCCGGACGTCCCCCTTTCAATGAGCAGTTCTTC. Translation gives CSVVAGRPPFNEQFF.

This chain connects TRBV27 to TRBJ2-3; D gene unclear. V was trimmed by 5 bases and J by 5 bases, leaving 11 bases between them. The CDR3 is 13 amino acids. Germline values: CDR1 MNHEY, CDR2 SMNVEV (reference sequence). CDR3 DNA: TGTGCCAGCAGTGCGGTTAGGGTAGATACGCAGTATTTT. It specifies CASSAVRVDTQYF.

The chain carries TRBV6-2 or TRBV6-3 and TRBJ2-1; 7 bases are a match to TRBD2. Germline V gene lookup returns CDR1 MNHEY and CDR2 SVGEGT. The CDR3 spans 14 residues. Trimming took 6 bases from V and 7 from J; bases not matched to a gene: 9. CDR3 sequence: CASSPLALANEQFF. The DNA of the CDR3 is TGTGCCAGCAGCCCACTAGCGCTGGCGAATGAGCAGTTCTTC.